This entry features one T cell receptor (beta chain) sequence. What antigen it recognizes has not been identified. No much larger clone exists at a distance of one base, and base qualities are not known. Libraries were made using the immunoSEQ multiplex PCR assay. The table was pulled from immuneACCESS by TCRdb, which kept in-frame rearrangements only. Such tables lose some clones; where checked, under half of the loss comes from unresolved V genes, and the rest has no known cause. In all, the sample holds 25,000 to 35,000 clones, and around four fifths of those were seen once. About 3% of the sample comes from the top ten. Memory CD4+ T cells were sorted ex vivo from peripheral blood of narcolepsy patients and healthy controls for TCR Vbeta sequencing. The CDR3, cysteine through phenylalanine, is 16 amino acids long. Left in the record is the CDR3 DNA by itself, 48 bases read in frame from the first base. Sequences LNHDA (CDR1) and SQIVND (CDR2) are obtained from the germline V gene (reference sequence). V was cut back by 5 bases and J by 1 base, leaving a gap of 16 bases between them.

The sample is drawn from a study of T cells in narcolepsy (dated by TCRdb to the late 2010s). Notes on the research overall: Patients with narcolepsy type 1 or type 2 (NT1, NT2) were enrolled in the study together with healthy control donors. The study sought autoreactive T cells targeting hypocretin neuron self-antigens (hypocretin, TRIB2) in narcolepsy patients, using TCR Vbeta sequencing to track clonotypes in blood and CSF.

The research as a whole found: Autoreactive clonotypes were reported to be detected serially in the blood of the same patients and of different patients, but not in the blood of healthy controls. In plots comparing CSF and blood CD4+ T cell clonotypes from the same patient, HCRT-specific and TRIB2-specific autoreactive clonotypes were highlighted. Numbers of sequenced blood memory CD4+ clonotypes were comparable, with averages of some 39,000 in patients and approximately 33,000 in controls. Some blood memory CD4+ repertoires from patients and controls contained no sequences matching autoreactive T cell clones.

The V and J segments used are TRBV19 and TRBJ2-3; the D element could tentatively be TRBD1 or TRBD2, as 7 bases agree for each. The sequence was collected from a human donor with narcolepsy. The sequenced material came from CD45RA- memory CD4+ T cells from PBMCs. This specimen's cell subset or site label, interpreted: memory T cells sorted ex vivo from peripheral blood. The DNA reads TGTGCCAGTAGTTCCGGACAGGCGGGGGGCACAGATACGCAGTATTTT. It codes for CASSSGQAGGTDTQYF.